A selection of T cell receptor beta chains follows, all from one sample in a study of cytotoxic CD8 clonotypes in ibrutinib-treated CLL. The protocol was immunoSEQ multiplex PCR, while the TCRdb copy is restricted to in-frame clones and leaves out a portion. The data show about 40,000 clones, about 70% seen once. The specimen was PBMCs, collected at disease progression, from a patient treated with ibrutinib. Receptors originate from a human donor with chronic lymphocytic leukemia. CDR3s include the opening cysteine and the closing phenylalanine or tryptophan. Fields, in order: D gene, clone size, J gene, V gene, CDR3 protein, CDR3 DNA. A D gene is named only where the DNA matches it firmly. Size is stated for part of the rows, as once, few or many counts, or as a class when the clone is expanded.

d_call: TRBD2
clone_size: .
j_call: TRBJ2-1
v_call: TRBV7-7
cdr3_aa: CASSPGLAGGWGNEQFF
cdr3_nt: TGTGCTAGCAGCCCGGGACTAGCGGGAGGGTGGGGCAATGAGCAGTTCTTC

d_call: .
clone_size: .
j_call: TRBJ2-7
v_call: TRBV6-5
cdr3_aa: CASPMSGRQYF
cdr3_nt: TGTGCCAGCCCTATGTCGGGCAGGCAGTACTTC

d_call: TRBD2
clone_size: few
j_call: TRBJ2-1
v_call: TRBV10-3
cdr3_aa: CAISESASGSSHEQFF
cdr3_nt: TGTGCCATCAGTGAGTCGGCTAGCGGGAGTTCCCATGAGCAGTTCTTC

d_call: .
clone_size: .
j_call: TRBJ2-7
v_call: TRBV14
cdr3_aa: CASKDGAYEQYF
cdr3_nt: TGTGCCAGCAAGGACGGGGCCTACGAGCAGTACTTC

d_call: TRBD1
clone_size: .
j_call: TRBJ1-2
v_call: TRBV9
cdr3_aa: CASSASPTGDYGYTF
cdr3_nt: TGTGCCAGCAGCGCCTCCCCTACAGGGGACTATGGCTACACCTTC

d_call: TRBD1
clone_size: .
j_call: TRBJ2-2
v_call: TRBV9
cdr3_aa: CASSAPGRGTAYTGELFF
cdr3_nt: TGTGCCAGCAGCGCCCCGGGTAGAGGGACAGCTTACACCGGGGAGCTGTTTTTT

d_call: TRBD1
clone_size: .
j_call: TRBJ2-5
v_call: TRBV30
cdr3_aa: CAWSTGQGKETQYF
cdr3_nt: TGTGCCTGGAGTACGGGACAGGGGAAAGAGACCCAGTACTTC

d_call: .
clone_size: .
j_call: TRBJ1-5
v_call: TRBV6-5
cdr3_aa: CASSYEGGQPQHF
cdr3_nt: TGTGCCAGCAGTTACGAGGGAGGCCAGCCCCAGCATTTT

d_call: TRBD2
clone_size: .
j_call: TRBJ2-3
v_call: TRBV18
cdr3_aa: CASSPLTSGGGLDTQYF
cdr3_nt: TGTGCCAGCTCACCATTGACTAGCGGGGGAGGTTTAGATACGCAGTATTTT

d_call: .
clone_size: .
j_call: TRBJ2-7
v_call: TRBV11-3
cdr3_aa: CASSLGYGSYEQYF
cdr3_nt: TGTGCCAGCAGCCTAGGGTACGGGTCCTACGAGCAGTACTTC

d_call: .
clone_size: .
j_call: TRBJ2-1
v_call: TRBV15
cdr3_aa: CATSRVSSGRYNEQFF
cdr3_nt: TGTGCCACCAGCAGAGTTTCGAGCGGCCGATACAATGAGCAGTTCTTC

d_call: TRBD1
clone_size: .
j_call: TRBJ1-2
v_call: TRBV10-3
cdr3_aa: CAISEAGTGTGLPGYTF
cdr3_nt: TGTGCCATCAGTGAGGCGGGAACCGGGACAGGTCTGCCTGGCTACACCTTC

d_call: .
clone_size: .
j_call: TRBJ2-1
v_call: TRBV7-6
cdr3_aa: CASSLFLLDQSNEQFF
cdr3_nt: TGTGCCAGCAGCTTATTTTTATTAGACCAAAGCAATGAGCAGTTCTTC

d_call: TRBD2
clone_size: .
j_call: TRBJ2-1
v_call: TRBV5-6
cdr3_aa: CASSPLEGLAGVQFF
cdr3_nt: TGTGCCAGCAGCCCCCTAGAGGGGCTAGCGGGAGTGCAGTTCTTC

d_call: .
clone_size: .
j_call: TRBJ1-3
v_call: TRBV11-2
cdr3_aa: CASSFGSRSSGNTIYF
cdr3_nt: TGTGCCAGCAGCTTCGGCTCCCGGAGCTCTGGAAACACCATATATTTT

d_call: .
clone_size: few
j_call: TRBJ1-5
v_call: TRBV7-9
cdr3_aa: CASSFTTQPQHF
cdr3_nt: TGTGCCAGCAGCTTTACGACTCAGCCCCAGCATTTT

d_call: TRBD1
clone_size: .
j_call: TRBJ2-7
v_call: TRBV27
cdr3_aa: CASSPKTGGDYEQYF
cdr3_nt: TGTGCCAGCAGTCCCAAGACAGGGGGCGACTACGAGCAGTACTTC

d_call: .
clone_size: .
j_call: TRBJ1-2
v_call: TRBV30
cdr3_aa: CAWSSTDVANYGYTF
cdr3_nt: TGTGCCTGGAGTTCGACAGACGTCGCTAACTATGGCTACACCTTC

d_call: TRBD2
clone_size: .
j_call: TRBJ2-3
v_call: TRBV29-1
cdr3_aa: CSVSGGSTDTQYF
cdr3_nt: TGCAGCGTAAGCGGGGGAAGCACAGATACGCAGTATTTT

d_call: .
clone_size: .
j_call: TRBJ2-7
v_call: TRBV7-9
cdr3_aa: CASSFNAGPYEQYF
cdr3_nt: TGTGCCAGCAGCTTTAATGCAGGGCCCTACGAGCAGTACTTC

d_call: .
clone_size: .
j_call: TRBJ2-1
v_call: TRBV11-3
cdr3_aa: CASSLPYNEQFF
cdr3_nt: TGTGCCAGCAGCTTACCGTACAATGAGCAGTTCTTC

d_call: TRBD1
clone_size: few
j_call: TRBJ2-1
v_call: TRBV6-5
cdr3_aa: CASGDRSSSYNEQFF
cdr3_nt: TGTGCCAGTGGGGACAGATCCAGCTCCTACAATGAGCAGTTCTTC

d_call: .
clone_size: .
j_call: TRBJ2-2
v_call: TRBV5-1
cdr3_aa: CASSLGGLRSTGELFF
cdr3_nt: TGCGCCAGCAGCTTGGGAGGTCTTAGGAGCACCGGGGAGCTGTTTTTT

d_call: .
clone_size: .
j_call: TRBJ2-4
v_call: TRBV2
cdr3_aa: CASSDGESGRRYF
cdr3_nt: TGTGCCAGCAGTGATGGGGAATCTGGTCGGAGGTACTTC

d_call: .
clone_size: .
j_call: TRBJ1-3
v_call: TRBV6-1
cdr3_aa: CASGEQGGRGNTIYF
cdr3_nt: TGTGCCAGCGGGGAACAAGGTGGGCGCGGAAACACCATATATTTT

d_call: .
clone_size: .
j_call: TRBJ1-5
v_call: TRBV29-1
cdr3_aa: CSVGEINQPQHF
cdr3_nt: TGCAGCGTTGGGGAGATCAATCAGCCCCAGCATTTT

d_call: TRBD1
clone_size: .
j_call: TRBJ2-3
v_call: TRBV10-1
cdr3_aa: CASREGQGANTQYF
cdr3_nt: TGCGCCAGCAGAGAGGGACAGGGGGCGAATACGCAGTATTTT

d_call: .
clone_size: .
j_call: TRBJ2-3
v_call: TRBV10-2
cdr3_aa: CASSDRLQDTQYF
cdr3_nt: TGCGCCAGCAGTGATCGTCTCCAGGATACGCAGTATTTT

d_call: .
clone_size: .
j_call: TRBJ1-5
v_call: TRBV25-1
cdr3_aa: CASSVTGSNQPQHF
cdr3_nt: TGTGCCAGCAGTGTAACAGGCAGCAATCAGCCCCAGCATTTT

d_call: .
clone_size: .
j_call: TRBJ2-2
v_call: TRBV2
cdr3_aa: CARGRTSSGELFF
cdr3_nt: TGTGCCAGAGGACGAACTAGTTCCGGGGAGCTGTTTTTT

d_call: TRBD2
clone_size: few
j_call: TRBJ2-1
v_call: TRBV18
cdr3_aa: CASSPGTSGGREQFF
cdr3_nt: TGTGCCAGCTCACCTGGGACTAGCGGGGGGCGGGAGCAGTTCTTC

d_call: .
clone_size: .
j_call: TRBJ1-2
v_call: TRBV7-9
cdr3_aa: CASSSLPLGAGYGYTF
cdr3_nt: TGTGCCAGCAGCTCACTCCCCCTCGGGGCTGGCTATGGCTACACCTTC

d_call: .
clone_size: .
j_call: TRBJ2-5
v_call: TRBV20-1
cdr3_aa: CSAREQTQYF
cdr3_nt: TGCAGTGCTAGAGAGCAAACCCAGTACTTC

d_call: TRBD2
clone_size: .
j_call: TRBJ2-3
v_call: TRBV4-2
cdr3_aa: CASSPGSLAGITDTQYF
cdr3_nt: TGTGCCAGCAGCCCCGGGTCGCTAGCGGGCATCACAGATACGCAGTATTTT

d_call: .
clone_size: .
j_call: TRBJ1-6
v_call: TRBV28
cdr3_aa: CASSLWPTPNSPLHF
cdr3_nt: TGTGCCAGCAGTTTATGGCCGACACCTAATTCACCCCTCCACTTT

d_call: TRBD1
clone_size: few
j_call: TRBJ2-3
v_call: TRBV12-5
cdr3_aa: CASGQGQGPTDTQYF
cdr3_nt: TGTGCTAGTGGCCAAGGACAGGGTCCCACAGATACGCAGTATTTT

d_call: .
clone_size: .
j_call: TRBJ1-1
v_call: TRBV28
cdr3_aa: CASSLRLRATEAFF
cdr3_nt: TGTGCCAGCAGTTTACGTCTCAGGGCCACTGAAGCTTTCTTT

d_call: TRBD2
clone_size: .
j_call: TRBJ2-2
v_call: TRBV28
cdr3_aa: CASRPSGRANTGELFF
cdr3_nt: TGTGCCAGCAGACCTAGCGGGAGGGCGAACACCGGGGAGCTGTTTTTT

d_call: .
clone_size: .
j_call: TRBJ2-7
v_call: TRBV4-1
cdr3_aa: CASSRRPPGESSYEQYF
cdr3_nt: TGCGCCAGCAGCCGTAGGCCCCCGGGCGAGAGCTCCTACGAGCAGTACTTC

d_call: TRBD1
clone_size: .
j_call: TRBJ1-5
v_call: TRBV6-1
cdr3_aa: CASRGTGGLLAQHF
cdr3_nt: TGTGCCAGCAGAGGGACAGGGGGCTTGTTGGCCCAGCATTTT

d_call: .
clone_size: .
j_call: TRBJ2-3
v_call: TRBV18
cdr3_aa: CASSPPHYDTQYF
cdr3_nt: TGTGCCAGCTCACCACCCCACTATGATACGCAGTATTTT

d_call: .
clone_size: few
j_call: TRBJ2-2
v_call: TRBV19
cdr3_aa: CASSMETVLGELFF
cdr3_nt: TGTGCCAGTAGTATGGAGACAGTACTCGGGGAGCTGTTTTTT

d_call: TRBD1
clone_size: .
j_call: TRBJ1-4
v_call: TRBV5-4
cdr3_aa: CASSSLDRVGEKLFF
cdr3_nt: TGTGCCAGCAGCTCGTTGGACAGGGTCGGCGAAAAACTGTTTTTT

d_call: TRBD2
clone_size: .
j_call: TRBJ2-5
v_call: TRBV6-5
cdr3_aa: CASSYSLAGFQETQYF
cdr3_nt: TGTGCCAGCAGTTACTCCCTAGCGGGGTTCCAAGAGACCCAGTACTTC

d_call: .
clone_size: .
j_call: TRBJ2-1
v_call: TRBV4-1
cdr3_aa: CASSQTRGSYNEQFF
cdr3_nt: TGCGCCAGCAGCCAGACCCGGGGATCCTACAATGAGCAGTTCTTC

d_call: TRBD2
clone_size: .
j_call: TRBJ2-1
v_call: TRBV11-2
cdr3_aa: CASSFNRLAGYYNEQFF
cdr3_nt: TGTGCCAGCAGCTTCAATCGACTAGCGGGCTACTACAATGAGCAGTTCTTC

d_call: .
clone_size: .
j_call: TRBJ2-5
v_call: TRBV15
cdr3_aa: CATSRGGVETQYF
cdr3_nt: TGTGCCACCAGCAGAGGGGGTGTGGAGACCCAGTACTTC

d_call: .
clone_size: few
j_call: TRBJ1-2
v_call: TRBV5-6
cdr3_aa: CASSFSNYGYTF
cdr3_nt: TGTGCCAGCAGCTTTAGTAACTATGGCTACACCTTC

d_call: .
clone_size: .
j_call: TRBJ2-1
v_call: TRBV7-9
cdr3_aa: CASSARQYNEQFF
cdr3_nt: TGTGCCAGCAGCGCACGACAGTACAATGAGCAGTTCTTC

d_call: .
clone_size: .
j_call: TRBJ2-3
v_call: TRBV10-3
cdr3_aa: CAISESSGSADTQYF
cdr3_nt: TGTGCCATCAGTGAGTCGAGTGGGAGCGCGGATACGCAGTATTTT

d_call: .
clone_size: once
j_call: TRBJ2-5
v_call: TRBV4-1
cdr3_aa: CASSQAGTQETQYF
cdr3_nt: TGCGCCAGCAGCCAAGCGGGGACCCAAGAGACCCAGTACTTC